These 22 T cell receptor beta chains came from one sample sequenced in a study of blood T cells in healthy people across ages. A J-beta primer mix and a sample-barcoded 5' primer were used in a second PCR of roughly 6 to 11 cycles. TCRdb re-called the 5' RACE reads through MiXCR, storing one row per CDR3 protein. This table holds 700,000 to 900,000 distinct CDR3 sequences, 20% to 30% found once. This sample was shared with a second study, whose subject was T cells of mothers and their children.

The sample consisted of blood. Source of these receptors: a boy between 5 and 17 years old in good health.

This chain links TRBV20-1 with TRBJ2-7, with 13 bases lining up with TRBD2. The CDR3 is made up of 14 amino acids. CDR1 and CDR2 from the germline V gene are DFQATT and SNEGSKA (reference sequence). The junction had 7 bases not matched to a gene; V was cut back by 6 bases and J by 5 bases. This CDR3 reads CSAILAGGRNEQYF. Here the CDR3 DNA reads TGCAGTGCCATACTAGCGGGGGGGCGAAACGAGCAGTACTTC.

The CDR3 coding sequence is TGTGCCAGCAGCCCCCGTCAGTCAGGAAACTACGAGCAGTACTTC. Amino acids: CASSPRQSGNYEQYF. The V and J genes are TRBV7-3 and TRBJ2-7; no reliable D call. The germline gives CDR1 SGHTA, CDR2 FQGTGA. V was pared by 5 bases and J by 3 bases, with 17 bases between. This CDR3 has 15 residues.

CDR3 DNA sequence: TGCGCCAGCAGCATTACAGGGGCTAGCTATGGCTACACCTTC. Amino acid sequence: CASSITGASYGYTF. V and J are TRBV5-1 and TRBJ1-2; TRBD1 matches at 7 bases. Germline CDR1 SGHRS, CDR2 YFSETQ. V lost 4 bases to trimming and J lost 4 bases; unmatched junction nucleotides: 7. The CDR3 loop spans 14 amino acids.

The rearrangement links TRBV5-1 to TRBJ1-5, with TRBD1 as a possible D gene (6 bases). CDR3 size: 13 residues. V lost 6 bases to trimming and J lost 5 bases, with 12 bases between them. Germline CDR1 is SGHRS and CDR2 is YFSETQ. The CDR3 DNA sequence: TGCGCCAGCACTACAGGGAAAGATCAGCCCCAGCATTTT. It yields the protein CASTTGKDQPQHF.

The rearrangement links TRBV4-2 to TRBJ2-5; D is ambiguous. The germline gives CDR1 LGHNA, CDR2 YNFKEQ. V lost 0 bases, J lost 2 bases, and 10 bases lay in between. The CDR3 totals 15 residues. DNA for the CDR3: TGTGCCAGCAGCCAAGAATGGGCGCAGCAAGAGACCCAGTACTTC. Translation: CASSQEWAQQETQYF.

A few counts support this clonotype. The rearrangement joins TRBV29-1 to TRBJ2-3; D is perhaps TRBD1 (6 bases). Trimming shortened V by 7 bases and J by 2 bases, and 22 bases separated the two germline ends. The length of the CDR3 is 16 residues. Germline CDR1 reads SQVTM; CDR2 reads ANQGSEA. CDR3 in DNA: TGCAGCGCCAAGAGGGCGACAGGCGTACACACAGATACGCAGTATTTT. Translating it yields CSAKRATGVHTDTQYF.

This clonotype showed up just a few times. This chain links TRBV29-1 with TRBJ2-5, with 8 positions matching TRBD2. Trimming took 6 bases from V and 2 from J; bases not matched to a gene: 5. CDR3 length equals 13 residues. Looked up from germline, CDR1 is SQVTM and CDR2 is ANQGSEA. The DNA for the CDR3 is TGCAGCGTGCGCCGGGGGGGTCAAGAGACCCAGTACTTC. It encodes CSVRRGGQETQYF.

This clonotype was observed a few times. This rearrangement joins TRBV12-3 or TRBV12-4 to TRBJ1-1; the match to TRBD1 covers 7 bases. V shed 6 bases and J 10 bases; nucleotides not matched to a gene: 17. The CDR3 runs 15 residues. The CDR3 nucleotides are TGTGCCAGCAGACCCCGGACAGGTCGAACACTGGGAGCTTTCTTT. Translating it yields CASRPRTGRTLGAFF.

This clonotype appeared a few times. V is TRBV5-1 and J is TRBJ2-5; D is perhaps TRBD1 (6 bases). TRBJ2-7 matches the DNA end more closely, so the J call is doubtful. Germline values: CDR1 SGHRS, CDR2 YFSETQ. The CDR3 loop spans 15 amino acids. The CDR3 protein is CASSLQGPYTYEQYF. The CDR3 region has the DNA TGCGCCAGCAGCTTACAGGGCCCCTATACTTACGAGCAGTACTTC.

The sample holds a few counts of this clonotype. The chain has TRBV7-3 and TRBJ2-3, with no clear D. This CDR3 is 13 amino acids long. V lost 5 bases and J lost 4, with 10 bases in between. Germline V gene sequence: CDR1 SGHTA, CDR2 FQGTGA. CDR3 in amino acids: CASSENPSDTQYF. CDR3 DNA: TGTGCCAGCAGCGAAAATCCCTCAGATACGCAGTATTTT.

The table lists this clonotype with a few counts. The chain combines TRBV10-3 with TRBJ1-2; 10 nucleotides agree with TRBD1. There are 14 residues in the CDR3. With 0 bases clipped from V and 8 bases from J, the junction kept 3 bases outside the gene matches. The germline V gene encodes CDR1 ENHRY and CDR2 SYGVKD. CDR3 bases: TGTGCCATCAGTGAGTCCGGGGACAGGGGAGGCTACACCTTC. Encoded protein: CAISESGDRGGYTF.

This chain connects TRBV18 to TRBJ2-5, with D possibly matching TRBD1 (7 bases). The assigned J gene may be wrong: the sequence end matches TRBJ2-7 better. The CDR3 runs to 15 residues. The V gene's germline CDR1 is KGHSH and CDR2 LQKENI. The CDR3 nucleotides read TGTGCCAGCTCTCCGACAGGGCCGGGGGTCGGCGAGCAGTACTTC. This sequence encodes CASSPTGPGVGEQYF.

The chain uses TRBV19 and TRBJ2-7; TRBD1 aligns across 8 bases. The end of the DNA is better explained by TRBJ2-5, so the J call may be wrong. Germline V CDR1 and CDR2: LNHDA, SQIVND (reference sequence). The CDR3 extends over 15 amino acids. CDR3 region: CASRRQGYGGGTQYF. The CDR3 nucleotides are TGTGCCAGTAGGAGACAGGGGTATGGCGGAGGGACCCAGTACTTC.

The CDR3 bases are TGTGCCAGCAGCGACGGGCGGGGGGAAAGCACAGATACGCAGTATTTT. Its protein is CASSDGRGESTDTQYF. The chain links TRBV7-7 to TRBJ2-3; 8 positions match TRBD2. This CDR3 is 16 amino acids long. V lost 5 bases, J lost 0 bases, and 7 bases stayed unmatched. Germline V gene data show CDR1 as SSHAT and CDR2 as FNYEAQ (reference sequence).

The chain recombines TRBV12-3 or TRBV12-4 with TRBJ1-1, with TRBD1 as a possible D gene (6 bases). Trimming stripped 4 bases from V and 3 bases from J, with 12 bases between. The CDR3 spans 14 residues. CDR3 amino acids: CASSSLGADTEAFF. CDR3 DNA: TGTGCCAGCAGTTCTTTGGGGGCGGACACTGAAGCTTTCTTT.

The V and J genes are TRBV9 and TRBJ2-7; 9 bases match TRBD2. The ends lost 3 bases at V and 2 bases at J; junction bases unmatched: 3. This CDR3 is 14 amino acids long. Germline loops: CDR1 SGDLS, CDR2 YYNGEE. Written as DNA, the CDR3 is TGTGCCAGCAGCGCCGGGACTAGCACCTACGAGCAGTACTTC. Translating it yields CASSAGTSTYEQYF.

This clonotype was counted a few times. The chain has TRBV5-1 and TRBJ2-3; 8 bases line up with TRBD1. The CDR3 length is 12 residues. After removal of 10 bases from V and 1 base from J, the junction contained 2 bases not matched to a gene. The germline V gene encodes CDR1 SGHRS and CDR2 YFSETQ. The CDR3 spells CAGQGGTDTQYF. CDR3 coding DNA: TGCGCCGGACAGGGAGGCACAGATACGCAGTATTTT.

There are a few counts of this clonotype. V gene TRBV29-1 combines with J gene TRBJ1-1, with 7 nucleotides matching TRBD1. CDR3 length: 14 residues. The V gene's germline CDR1 is SQVTM and CDR2 ANQGSEA. The junction had 4 bases not matched to a gene; V was cut back by 3 bases and J by 0 bases. The CDR3 nucleotides are TGCAGCGTTGATGGGACAGACATGAACACTGAAGCTTTCTTT. It is translated as CSVDGTDMNTEAFF.

The V gene is TRBV29-1, the J gene TRBJ1-4; a possible D gene is TRBD1 (5 bases). The V gene lost 3 bases and the J gene lost 6 bases, with 8 bases spanning the gap. Germline CDR1 reads SQVTM; CDR2 reads ANQGSEA. This CDR3 region has 12 residues. The CDR3 coding sequence is TGCAGCGTTGATGGGGGGGATGAAAAACTGTTTTTT. The encoded protein is CSVDGGDEKLFF.

This chain connects TRBV12-3 or TRBV12-4 to TRBJ1-4; D remains unclear. The ends were cut back, 5 bases at V and 11 bases at J, with 9 bases in the middle. The CDR3 is made up of 11 amino acids. In DNA form, the CDR3 reads TGTGCCAGCAGTAACGAAAGGAAACTGTTTTTT. Residues: CASSNERKLFF.

This chain links TRBV18 with TRBJ2-7, with D perhaps TRBD2 (5 bases). V was trimmed by 2 bases and J by 6 bases, leaving 17 bases between them. Germline CDR1 reads KGHSH; CDR2 reads LQKENI. The CDR3 is 15 amino acids. CDR3 sequence: CASSPVRGSSSEQYF. In nucleotides, the CDR3 is TGTGCCAGCTCACCAGTCCGGGGTTCGTCGTCCGAGCAGTACTTC.

This clonotype was detected only a few times. The chain combines TRBV6-5 with TRBJ1-4; 8 bases fit TRBD1. V gave up 2 bases and J gave up 7 bases; unmatched junction bases: 6. CDR3 length: 15 residues. Germline lookup yields CDR1 MNHEY and CDR2 SVGAGI. The CDR3 sequence is CASSYVGQGSEKLFF. The CDR3 nucleotides read TGTGCCAGCAGTTACGTCGGACAGGGAAGTGAAAAACTGTTTTTT.